These 20 T cell receptor beta chains were sequenced from one sample in a study of blood T cells in healthy people across ages. PCR was performed a second time for roughly 7 to 12 cycles using a sample-barcoded 5' primer and a J-beta primer mix. TCRdb processed the 5' RACE reads anew with MiXCR; each CDR3 protein has one entry. The sample carries some 800,000 distinct CDR3 sequences, 20% to 30% recorded once. This same sample was also part of a study on T cells of mothers and their children.

The sequenced sample consisted of blood. The receptors stem from a boy aged 10-17 years in good health.

This clonotype was detected only a few times. One end of the junction fails to match germline, which may point to a read error. The chain uses TRBV7-7 and TRBJ2-5; 8 bases fit TRBD1. CDR3 length: 14 amino acids. The V gene's germline CDR1 is SSHAT and CDR2 FNYEAQ (reference sequence). Here the CDR3 DNA reads TGTGCTAGCAGCTATAACGGACAGGGCGAGACCCAGTACTTC. Protein product: CASSYNGQGETQYF.

This clonotype was counted a few times. This sequence joins TRBV7-2 and TRBJ1-6; D is unclear. V lost 5 bases, J lost 10 bases, and 15 bases lay in between. The CDR3 runs to 14 residues. Germline-derived CDR1 and CDR2 are SGHTA and FQGNSA. Written as DNA, the CDR3 is TGTGCCAGCAGCCCACCAGTGATCAAGTCACCCCTCCACTTT. Translating gives CASSPPVIKSPLHF.

The gene calls are TRBV5-1 and TRBJ2-5; maybe TRBD2 (6 bases). The CDR3 contains 14 residues. Trimming left V 2 bases short and J 4 bases short, with 12 bases between. Per germline, CDR1 SGHRS and CDR2 YFSETQ. CDR3 bases: TGCGCCAGCAGCTTCGAGGGAGGCCGAGAGACCCAGTACTTC. Its protein is CASSFEGGRETQYF. The whole variable domain, remainder taken from reference TRBV5-1 and TRBJ2-5, is KAGVTQTPRYLIKTRGQQVTLSCSPISGHRSVSWYQQTPGQGLQFLFEYFSETQRNKGNFPGRFSGRQFSNSRSEMNVSTLELGDSALYLCASSFEGGRETQYFGPGTRLLVL.

The table lists this clonotype with a few counts. The chain is built from TRBV29-1 and TRBJ2-4; 7 bases are a match to TRBD1. The ends lost 8 bases at V and 0 bases at J; junction bases unmatched: 7. Germline V lookup: CDR1 SQVTM, CDR2 ANQGSEA. The length of the CDR3 is 14 residues. This chain's CDR3 is CSPVQGLAKNIQYF. In nucleotides, the CDR3 is TGCAGCCCGGTACAGGGGTTAGCCAAAAACATTCAGTACTTC.

The rearrangement joins TRBV7-2 to TRBJ2-7, with D unclear. The CDR3 covers 14 residues. Germline CDR1 is SGHTA and CDR2 is FQGNSA. Between the trimmed V and J ends, which lost 1 base and 3 bases, there was a span of 10 bases. CDR3 protein: CASSLGMRHYEQYF. The DNA for the CDR3 is TGTGCCAGCAGCTTAGGTATGCGGCACTACGAGCAGTACTTC.

The chain carries TRBV7-8 and TRBJ2-1; D unresolved. There are 13 residues in the CDR3. CDR1 and CDR2 (germline): SGHVS, FQNEAQ. Deletions cut 2 bases from V and 7 bases from J, with 9 bases between. As DNA, the CDR3 is TGTGCCAGCAGCTTAATGGCTAGTAATGAGCAGTTCTTC. It yields the protein CASSLMASNEQFF.

There are a few counts of this clonotype. The chain employs TRBV10-2 and TRBJ2-5; 11 bases are shared with TRBD2. The CDR3 length is 15 residues. The V gene end was trimmed by 5 bases and the J gene end by 2 bases; junction bases not matched to a gene: 4. Germline V gene data show CDR1 as WSHSY and CDR2 as SAAADI. CDR3 in amino acids: CASSPLAGEQETQYF. CDR3 bases: TGCGCCAGCAGTCCACTAGCGGGGGAGCAAGAGACCCAGTACTTC.

This clonotype came up a few times. The V gene is TRBV29-1, the J gene TRBJ2-7, with 8 bases identical to TRBD1. Germline V gene lookup returns CDR1 SQVTM and CDR2 ANQGSEA. The CDR3 spans 15 residues. J gave up 2 bases and V 0 bases, and 6 bases lay outside the gene matches. The CDR3 region has the DNA TGCAGCGTTGAAGAGCGGACAGGGTTCCCCTACGAGCAGTACTTC. Translating it yields CSVEERTGFPYEQYF.

This clonotype was recorded a few times. The chain combines TRBV7-2 with TRBJ1-3; the D gene is possibly TRBD1 (6 bases). The CDR3 runs to 15 residues. Germline V lookup: CDR1 SGHTA, CDR2 FQGNSA. V shed 5 bases and J shed 2 bases, with 13 bases lying between them. In DNA form, the CDR3 reads TGTGCCAGCAGCCCTCAACAGGGACCTGGAAACACCATATATTTT. Residues: CASSPQQGPGNTIYF.

The V and J genes are TRBV5-1 and TRBJ2-2; tentative D call: TRBD2 (6 bases). The CDR3 runs to 17 residues. Germline V lookup: CDR1 SGHRS, CDR2 YFSETQ. V gave up 0 bases and J gave up 0 bases, with 12 bases separating them. CDR3 bases: TGCGCCAGCAGCTTGGAAGGGAGGCGGACGAACACCGGGGAGCTGTTTTTT. This sequence encodes CASSLEGRRTNTGELFF.

This clonotype was seen only a few times. The chain is built from TRBV6-2 or TRBV6-3 and TRBJ2-5; D is undetermined. Per germline, CDR1 MNHEY and CDR2 SVGEGT. V was trimmed by 7 bases and J by 7 bases, leaving 10 bases between them. The CDR3 is made up of 11 amino acids. The CDR3 nucleotides read TGTGCCAGCAACTCGTTGGGGACCCAGTACTTC. Translation: CASNSLGTQYF.

The chain uses TRBV7-2 and TRBJ2-3; TRBD2 might be the D (6 bases). The V gene lost 0 bases and the J gene lost 3 bases, with 16 bases spanning the gap. The CDR3 length is 17 residues. Germline V gives CDR1 SGHTA, CDR2 FQGNSA. The CDR3 region is CASSLASGGGGTDTQYF. The CDR3 nucleotides read TGTGCCAGCAGCTTAGCGAGTGGGGGTGGGGGGACAGATACGCAGTATTTT.

This clonotype was counted a few times. The chain combines TRBV7-9 with TRBJ2-2, with D possibly called TRBD1 or TRBD2 (7 bases each). V was pared by 8 bases and J by 0 bases, with 19 bases between. The CDR3 has 17 amino acids. Germline CDR1 reads SEHNR; CDR2 reads FQNEAQ (reference sequence). This chain's CDR3 is CASGRGVTGTNTGELFF. Here the CDR3 DNA reads TGTGCCAGCGGCCGGGGGGTGACAGGGACGAACACCGGGGAGCTGTTTTTT.

The rearrangement links TRBV20-1 to TRBJ2-7, with D hard to call. The length of the CDR3 is 11 residues. Germline V CDR1 and CDR2: DFQATT, SNEGSKA (reference sequence). The V and J ends lost 6 bases and 2 bases respectively, with 8 bases between them. In nucleotides, the CDR3 is TGCAGTGCCCCTGAGACCTACGAGCAGTACTTC. Its translation is CSAPETYEQYF.

J is TRBJ2-5 and V is TRBV28; D ambiguous. The CDR3 has 16 amino acids. With 4 bases removed from V and 2 bases from J, the gap between germline ends came to 17 bases. Germline CDR1 is MDHEN and CDR2 is SYDVKM. The CDR3 DNA reads as TGTGCCAGCAGTTCCTCGGCCGGCAGCCAACAAGAGACCCAGTACTTC. This encodes CASSSSAGSQQETQYF.

This clonotype was observed a few times. This chain links TRBV18 with TRBJ1-2, with D possibly being TRBD1 (5 bases). V was cut by 2 bases and J by 2 bases, with 9 bases left in between. CDR1 is KGHSH, CDR2 LQKENI, per germline. The CDR3 covers 14 residues. This CDR3 reads CASSPFRDNYGYTF. The CDR3 nucleotides read TGTGCCAGCTCACCATTTCGGGACAACTATGGCTACACCTTC.

This clonotype was detected only a few times. CDR3 sequence: CASSLDGHTEAFF. CDR3 nucleotide sequence: TGTGCCAGCAGTTTAGACGGGCACACTGAAGCTTTCTTT. The chain has TRBV12-3 or TRBV12-4 and TRBJ1-1, with D uncertain. The CDR3 is 13 amino acids. Trimming stripped 1 base from V and 3 bases from J, with 6 bases between.

This clonotype was recorded a few times. The rearrangement joins TRBV18 to TRBJ2-1; possible D gene TRBD2, 5 bases. The CDR3 runs to 14 residues. V lost 2 bases and J 1 base, leaving 6 bases between the germline ends. Germline values: CDR1 KGHSH, CDR2 LQKENI. The CDR3 DNA reads as TGTGCCAGCTCACCAACTAGATCCTACAATGAGCAGTTCTTC. Translated, it gives CASSPTRSYNEQFF.

V is TRBV3-1 and J is TRBJ2-5; 11 positions agree with TRBD2. The J call may be wrong; the DNA end is better matched by TRBJ2-1. The CDR3 runs to 18 residues. Germline lookup yields CDR1 LGHDT and CDR2 YNNKEL (reference sequence). The CDR3 sequence is CASSQSLGTSGSQKGQFF. The DNA of the CDR3 is TGTGCCAGCAGCCAATCACTAGGAACTAGCGGGAGTCAAAAAGGGCAGTTCTTC.

The V gene is TRBV27, the J gene TRBJ1-6, with unresolved D. V shed 5 bases and J shed 12 bases, with 14 bases lying between them. The CDR3 runs to 13 residues. The V gene's germline CDR1 is MNHEY and CDR2 SMNVEV (reference sequence). The CDR3 coding sequence is TGTGCCAGCAGTCACTCCAGGTTCGAACCCCTCCACTTT. Amino acids: CASSHSRFEPLHF.